The 2 T cell receptor beta chains in this list originate from one sample, sequenced in a study of breast tumors, draining lymph nodes, adjacent tissues. TCRdb re-called the multiplex PCR reads with MiXCR, one entry per CDR3 protein. The table shows 200,000 or so distinct CDR3 sequences, with 25% to 40% occurring only once. Samples came from axillary lymph nodes draining the breast cancer. The specimen sequenced was axillary lymph node tissue. These TCRs come from a female donor with breast cancer. Some clones in this sample may be carry-over from other donors' samples.

This clonotype was detected ten times or more. The V call is TRBV7-8, the J call TRBJ1-5; 9 positions match TRBD1. Germline trimming cut 5 bases from V and 2 bases from J; bases unmatched to any gene: 4. This CDR3 region has 15 residues. From germline, CDR1 is SGHVS and CDR2 FQNEAQ. The CDR3 nucleotides are TGTGCCAGCAGCACCCGGACAGGGGGCAATCAGCCCCAGCATTTT. Translated: CASSTRTGGNQPQHF.

This clonotype was seen only a few times. J is TRBJ2-5 and V is TRBV5-8; D might be TRBD2 (6 bases). Germline V gene sequence: CDR1 SGHTS, CDR2 YDEGEE. This CDR3 has 16 amino acids. Deletions cut 6 bases from V and 3 bases from J, with 21 bases between. The CDR3 reads CASNDRTTGGKETQYF. The DNA for the CDR3 is TGTGCCAGCAATGACCGGACTACCGGGGGTAAAGAGACCCAGTACTTC.